This T cell receptor (beta chain) comes out of a study of blood T cell repertoires in COVID-19. About the study: Acute and convalescent COVID-19 specimens originated in the United States, Italy and Spain. Sample material is recorded as cDNA or gDNA derived from T cells, B-cell-depleted T cells, or PBMCs.

This clone was detected once. Under the authors' procedure: The authors estimated nucleated cell counts from reference gene primer amplification. Sequencing used immunoSEQ multiplex PCR; TCRdb keeps in-frame clones, though not all of them. That table furnishes V, J and clone size, whereas the DNA furnished D and trimming. Of under 100,000 clones listed, approximately 86% are singletons. The sequenced sample consisted of peripheral blood. This sequence originates from a middle-aged man with acute or convalescent COVID-19.

Here the CDR3 DNA reads TGTGCCAGCAGTTACACAGGCATCTCCTACGAGCAGTACTTC. This codes for CASSYTGISYEQYF. The chain carries TRBV6-2 or TRBV6-3 and TRBJ2-7, with D possibly matching TRBD1 (5 bases). Trimming cost V 2 bases and J 0 bases, with 8 bases left between them. CDR1 MNHEY and CDR2 SVGEGT come from the germline V gene. The CDR3 spans 14 residues.